Presented here are 17 T cell receptor beta chains from one specimen sequenced in a study of cytomegalovirus exposure and HLA in healthy donors. Researchers ran the PCR with 60 Vbeta and 13 Jbeta primers. Only in-frame clones appear in the TCRdb table, and some are missing; sequencing was by immunoSEQ multiplex PCR. The sample includes roughly 150,000 clones, approximately 81% of them seen just once. Sequenced: PBMCs. The receptors originated from a man aged 25 to 40 in good health and CMV-seropositive.

Note on this clone: Other DNA sequences in this sample translate to the same CDR3. J is TRBJ2-2 and V is TRBV2, with D hard to call. This CDR3 region has 11 residues. Germline V lookup: CDR1 SNHLY, CDR2 FYNNEI. Between the trimmed V and J ends, which lost 4 bases and 13 bases, there was a span of 10 bases. CDR3 residues: CASSVGVRLFF. In nucleotides, the CDR3 is TGTGCCAGCAGTGTTGGAGTCAGGCTGTTTTTT.

This clone was detected a few times. The V call is TRBV5-6, the J call TRBJ1-5, with D unresolved. Trimming cost V 1 base and J 3 bases, with 20 bases left between them. The CDR3 covers 18 residues. Germline V gene lookup returns CDR1 SGHDT and CDR2 YYEEEE. The CDR3 region is CASSLSLRSSSANQPQHF. CDR3 coding DNA: TGTGCCAGCAGCTTGTCCCTTAGGAGCTCAAGCGCCAATCAGCCCCAGCATTTT.

The rearrangement joins TRBV5-4 to TRBJ2-7; 9 bases line up with TRBD2. In germline, CDR1 is SGHNT, CDR2 YYREEE (reference sequence). The CDR3 runs to 16 residues. V was clipped by 4 bases and J by 5 bases; unmatched bases: 13. CDR3 DNA: TGTGCCAGCAGCCGAACCTTAGCGGGAGCATTTAACGAGCAGTACTTC. Translating gives CASSRTLAGAFNEQYF.

The V call is TRBV6-5, the J call TRBJ1-2; 11 nucleotides agree with TRBD1. J lost 5 bases, V lost 6 bases, and 8 bases had no gene match. This CDR3 has 15 amino acids. Looked up from germline, CDR1 is MNHEY and CDR2 is SVGAGI. DNA for the CDR3: TGTGCCAGCAGCGCCCGGGACAGGGGGAATTATGGCTACACCTTC. The encoded protein is CASSARDRGNYGYTF.

The chain is built from TRBV7-3 and TRBJ1-2; maybe TRBD1 (5 bases). This CDR3 contains 14 residues. In germline, CDR1 is SGHTA, CDR2 FQGTGA. Trimming shortened V by 2 bases and J by 4 bases, and 11 bases separated the two germline ends. CDR3 amino acids: CASSLDGGSYGYTF. CDR3 DNA: TGTGCCAGCAGCTTAGATGGGGGGAGCTATGGCTACACCTTC.

The chain links TRBV7-8 to TRBJ2-1; TRBD2 matches at 7 bases. Germline V gene data show CDR1 as SGHVS and CDR2 as FQNEAQ. The trim removed 3 bases at V and 6 bases at J, leaving 5 bases unmatched. The CDR3 sequence is 14 residues long. CDR3 nucleotide sequence: TGTGCCAGCAGCTTGGCGGGAGTAGGCAATGAGCAGTTCTTC. Protein product: CASSLAGVGNEQFF.

For the CDR3, the DNA is TGTGCCAGTAGTGTCGACGGGGAGCATCAGCCCCAGCATTTT. It is translated as CASSVDGEHQPQHF. The chain uses TRBV19 and TRBJ1-5; no clear D. Trimming removed 5 bases from V and 5 bases from J, with 13 bases in between. Germline values: CDR1 LNHDA, CDR2 SQIVND (reference sequence). This CDR3 is built from 14 residues.

The chain links TRBV19 to TRBJ1-5; D perhaps matches TRBD1 (5 bases). The germline V and J ends were trimmed by 6 bases and 2 bases, with 14 bases remaining between them. The CDR3 spans 15 residues. Germline V CDR1 and CDR2: LNHDA, SQIVND (reference sequence). CDR3 in DNA: TGTGCCAGTAGCACCTCAGGGAACGGCAATCAGCCCCAGCATTTT. This encodes CASSTSGNGNQPQHF.

The V gene is TRBV11-1, the J gene TRBJ2-2, with a weak D call TRBD1 (5 bases). Germline-derived CDR1 and CDR2 are SGHAT and FQDESV (reference sequence). The CDR3 contains 15 residues. The ends were cut back, 1 base at V and 6 bases at J, with 12 bases in the middle. The chain's CDR3 is CASSLGYRLAGELFF. Here the CDR3 DNA reads TGTGCCAGCAGCTTAGGTTACAGGTTGGCCGGGGAGCTGTTTTTT.

CDR3 DNA: TGTGCCAGTAGTATAGAAGGGGGGGATGGGGAGCTGTTTTTT. It yields the protein CASSIEGGDGELFF. The chain employs TRBV19 and TRBJ2-2, with D possibly matching TRBD2 (7 bases). The CDR3 covers 14 residues. CDR1 and CDR2 from the germline V gene are LNHDA and SQIVND (reference sequence). V lost 0 bases and J lost 8, with 10 bases in between.

The rearrangement links TRBV6-5 to TRBJ2-2; no firm D call. V lost 7 bases to trimming and J lost 0 bases, with 12 bases between them. Germline CDR1 is MNHEY and CDR2 is SVGAGI. The CDR3 extends over 15 amino acids. CDR3 nucleotides: TGTGCCAGCAACCTCGGTACCCCGAACACCGGGGAGCTGTTTTTT. This codes for CASNLGTPNTGELFF.

This clone has just a few counts. In nucleotides, the CDR3 is TGTGCCAGCAGCCAAAGGGGGGGAGGCCTCCACGAGCAGTACTTC. This translates into CASSQRGGGLHEQYF. The chain joins TRBV7-9 to TRBJ2-7; a weak D match, TRBD2 (7 bases). The V gene lost 5 bases and the J gene lost 5 bases, with 19 bases spanning the gap. The CDR3 consists of 15 residues. CDR1 SEHNR and CDR2 FQNEAQ come from the germline V gene (reference sequence).

This clone came up a few times. This rearrangement joins TRBV2 to TRBJ1-1, with no clear D. CDR1 SNHLY and CDR2 FYNNEI come from the germline V gene. V shed 6 bases and J shed 0 bases, with 8 bases lying between them. This CDR3 has 13 residues. The chain's CDR3 is CASSAQLNTEAFF. The CDR3 DNA reads TGTGCCAGCAGCGCACAGCTGAACACTGAAGCTTTCTTT.

This rearrangement joins TRBV30 to TRBJ2-3; TRBD2 aligns across 10 bases. The CDR3 runs to 18 residues. V was clipped by 2 bases and J by 2 bases; unmatched bases: 13. Germline V gives CDR1 GTSNPN, CDR2 SVGIG (reference sequence). CDR3 sequence (DNA): TGTGCCTGGAGTCGACTAGCGGGTCGGCCTCTAGCCACAGATACGCAGTATTTT. This gives the protein CAWSRLAGRPLATDTQYF.

This clone was found a few times. The rearrangement joins TRBV7-3 to TRBJ2-1, with 10 bases lining up with TRBD2. The CDR3 runs 15 residues. Germline V lookup: CDR1 SGHTA, CDR2 FQGTGA. V dropped 5 bases and J dropped 6; count of bases not matched to a gene: 7. DNA for the CDR3: TGTGCCAGCAGCCCGGCTAGCGGGAGAGGCAATGAGCAGTTCTTC. Its translation: CASSPASGRGNEQFF.

This chain joins TRBV9 and TRBJ1-2, with 11 nucleotides matching TRBD1. V lost 3 bases and J lost 4; bases outside the gene matches: 8. The CDR3 extends over 16 amino acids. The V gene's germline CDR1 is SGDLS and CDR2 YYNGEE. The DNA for the CDR3 is TGTGCCAGCAGCGCATACGGGACAGGGGGTTCCTATGGCTACACCTTC. Amino acids: CASSAYGTGGSYGYTF.

CDR3 protein: CASSKTGQGVSEQFF. The CDR3 bases are TGTGCCAGCAGCAAAACGGGACAGGGGGTGAGTGAGCAGTTCTTC. This chain links TRBV21-1 with TRBJ2-1; no DNA check was done on the table's D call, TRBD1. TRBV21-1 is labeled a pseudogene. The CDR3 has 15 residues.